This T cell receptor beta chain stems from a study of cytomegalovirus exposure and HLA in healthy donors. A word on this clone: Its target is not known.

Healthy individuals who donated bone marrow served as the donors. Germline V lookup: CDR1 SGHVS, CDR2 FQNEAQ. With V trimmed by 7 bases and J by 5 bases, 10 bases remained unmatched. This CDR3 spans 14 amino acids. General study findings and limits: A later analysis linked fewer than 20,000 TCR beta sequences to HLA alleles at 0.05 false discovery rate. Most TCR sequences proved rare, with some public TCRs found in many donors. Across donors, presence/absence analyses took sequencing depth to be roughly uniform.

Primers included in the PCR were 60 Vbeta and 13 Jbeta primers. Using immunoSEQ multiplex PCR, the repertoire was profiled, and TCRdb retains in-frame clones only, with some absent. The table includes 150,000 to 200,000 clones, 78% detected once. The chain uses TRBV7-8 and TRBJ1-2, with 7 bases identical to TRBD1. The sample taken for sequencing was PBMCs. The source of this sequence is a woman younger than 45 in good health and CMV-seropositive. DNA of the CDR3: TGTGCCAGCACCGCTCGCGGGACAGTTTATGGCTACACCTTC. Protein: CASTARGTVYGYTF.